This T cell receptor beta chain comes out of a study of blood T cells in healthy people across ages. Study-wide findings and caveats: Diversity of TCR beta per million T cells declined in a roughly linear way with age.

Worth noting for this clonotype: The antigen remains undetermined.

The authors extracted at least 5 micrograms of total RNA per sample. Using a J-beta primer mix together with a sample-barcoded 5' primer, a second PCR was run for about 6 to 12 cycles. In TCRdb, the 5' RACE reads were re-called with MiXCR into one record per CDR3 protein. The table records more than 1,000,000 distinct CDR3 sequences, roughly a quarter of them present only once. There are 16 residues in the CDR3. The V and J ends lost 6 bases and 7 bases, in that order; junction bases with no gene match: 9. The same sample was also studied in work on T cells of mothers and their children.

This sequence joins TRBV12-3 or TRBV12-4 and TRBJ2-1; the match to TRBD2 covers 13 bases. The TCR originated in a girl aged 2 to 9 in good health. The specimen sequenced was blood. DNA for the CDR3: TGTGCCAGCAGGGCGGGACTAGCGGGAAACAGGAATGAGCAGTTCTTC. This encodes CASRAGLAGNRNEQFF.